Shown below are 29 T cell receptor beta chains from a single sample sequenced in a study of Ad26.COV2.S vaccination and SARS-CoV-2 variants. Regarding treatment: over 15 received Ad26.COV2.S at low or high dose, single or two shots; about 5 received placebo; per-sample allocation not given. The samples were gathered on day 63 after the first injection of vaccine or placebo. Data came from immunoSEQ multiplex PCR; TCRdb stores just in-frame clones and leaves some out. Here the sample spans about 350,000 clones, 88% being singletons. The specimen comprised peripheral blood, sampled in a trial of Ad26.COV2.S vaccine versus placebo. The source of these receptors is a person between 18 and 65 years old who received the Ad26.COV2.S COVID-19 vaccine or a placebo.

The J gene is TRBJ1-3, the V gene TRBV28, with 11 bases matching TRBD1. The CDR3 is made up of 18 amino acids. Germline CDR1 reads MDHEN; CDR2 reads SYDVKM. With 6 bases clipped from V and 0 bases from J, the junction kept 10 bases outside the gene matches. CDR3 nucleotide sequence: TGTGCCAGCAGGCCTTCGGCTGGGACAGGGGGCTCTGGAAACACCATATATTTT. Its protein product is CASRPSAGTGGSGNTIYF.

V gene TRBV10-3 combines with J gene TRBJ2-7; TRBD1 agrees at 8 bases. The CDR3 is 16 amino acids. The V segment lost 2 bases and the J segment 4 bases; nucleotides outside the gene matches: 10. The V gene's germline CDR1 is ENHRY and CDR2 SYGVKD. CDR3 residues: CAISEAPGRGLYEQYF. The CDR3 nucleotides are TGTGCCATCAGTGAGGCGCCCGGCAGGGGGCTGTACGAGCAGTACTTC.

The V call is TRBV5-4, the J call TRBJ2-1, with D possibly matching TRBD1 (5 bases). Germline values: CDR1 SGHNT, CDR2 YYREEE (reference sequence). V lost 2 bases and J lost 5, with 20 bases in between. The CDR3 length is 17 residues. In nucleotides, the CDR3 is TGTGCCAGCAGCTTACAGGATTTATGGTATTTCGACAATGAGCAGTTCTTC. It specifies CASSLQDLWYFDNEQFF.

The CDR3 spells CASSLQTGVNTGELFF. The DNA of the CDR3 is TGTGCCAGCAGCCTCCAGACAGGGGTGAACACCGGGGAGCTGTTTTTT. The V gene is TRBV11-3, the J gene TRBJ2-2; TRBD1 matches at 8 bases. There are 16 residues in the CDR3. With 5 bases clipped from V and 1 base from J, the junction kept 6 bases outside the gene matches. Germline V gene sequence: CDR1 SGHNT, CDR2 YENEEA.

J is TRBJ2-5 and V is TRBV29-1; 9 bases agree with TRBD1. The CDR3 extends over 15 amino acids. V was clipped by 5 bases and J by 5 bases; unmatched bases: 12. Germline CDR1 and CDR2: SQVTM and ANQGSEA. CDR3 loop: CSVPGQGKNSETQYF. In DNA, the CDR3 is TGCAGCGTTCCGGGACAGGGAAAAAACTCGGAGACCCAGTACTTC.

The J gene is TRBJ2-7, the V gene TRBV29-1; TRBD1 matches at 7 bases. The germline V gene has CDR1 SQVTM and CDR2 ANQGSEA. There are 12 residues in the CDR3. V dropped 7 bases and J dropped 5; count of bases not matched to a gene: 8. The CDR3 here is CSAATGKDEQYF. In DNA form, the CDR3 reads TGCAGCGCTGCGACAGGGAAGGACGAGCAGTACTTC.

The V gene is TRBV28, the J gene TRBJ1-1; no firm D call. Germline V gene data show CDR1 as MDHEN and CDR2 as SYDVKM. The length of the CDR3 is 12 residues. The V gene lost 6 bases and the J gene lost 6 bases, with 11 bases spanning the gap. CDR3 DNA: TGTGCCAGCAGCCTGGAGGTTTCTGAAGCTTTCTTT. Its translation: CASSLEVSEAFF.

The rearrangement uses TRBV13 and TRBJ2-5, with D tentatively TRBD2 (6 bases). The germline V gene encodes CDR1 PRHDT and CDR2 FYEKMQ (reference sequence). V lost 4 bases to trimming and J lost 8 bases, with 17 bases between them. This CDR3 has 14 residues. Here the CDR3 DNA reads TGTGCCAGCAGCTCGTTAGCGGAGGCAGGAACCCAGTACTTC. This gives the protein CASSSLAEAGTQYF.

The V call is TRBV5-1, the J call TRBJ2-2; D gene unclear. Trimming removed 4 bases at V and 3 bases at J, with 10 bases between. Per germline, CDR1 SGHRS and CDR2 YFSETQ. The CDR3 totals 14 residues. The CDR3: CASSLILDTGELFF. CDR3 nucleotide sequence: TGCGCCAGCAGCCTGATCCTAGACACCGGGGAGCTGTTTTTT.

In DNA, the CDR3 is TGTGCCAGCAACAGACAGGGGGCAAGAGATACGCAGTATTTT. Amino acid sequence: CASNRQGARDTQYF. The chain is built from TRBV6-5 and TRBJ2-3; 10 bases match TRBD1. The CDR3 has 14 residues. The junction had 6 bases not matched to a gene; V was cut back by 7 bases and J by 5 bases. Germline CDR1 MNHEY, CDR2 SVGAGI.

This clone was picked up many times. The rearrangement uses TRBV7-9 and TRBJ1-1, with D possibly being TRBD1 (5 bases). V lost 5 bases and J lost 5, with 21 bases in between. This CDR3 region has 16 residues. Germline CDR1 is SEHNR and CDR2 is FQNEAQ (reference sequence). The CDR3 is CASSTPRIGTRTEAFF. The CDR3, as DNA: TGTGCCAGCAGCACCCCAAGGATAGGGACGAGGACTGAAGCTTTCTTT.

The chain carries TRBV28 and TRBJ2-7; D might be TRBD2 (7 bases). The CDR3 spans 16 residues. V gave up 5 bases and J gave up 2 bases, with 19 bases separating them. The germline CDR1 and CDR2 sequences are MDHEN and SYDVKM. This chain's CDR3 is CASSPLGGRPPYEQYF. The DNA for the CDR3 is TGTGCCAGCAGTCCCCTGGGGGGGCGGCCACCCTACGAGCAGTACTTC.

The chain uses TRBV9 and TRBJ1-4, with D perhaps TRBD1 (5 bases). Looked up from germline, CDR1 is SGDLS and CDR2 is YYNGEE. There are 17 residues in the CDR3. V dropped 0 bases and J dropped 0 bases, with 12 bases sitting between them. CDR3 protein: CASSVGQGAATNEKLFF. The CDR3 nucleotides read TGTGCCAGCAGCGTAGGTCAGGGAGCAGCAACTAATGAAAAACTGTTTTTT.

The rearrangement links TRBV5-6 to TRBJ1-1; D remains unclear. The CDR3 loop spans 14 amino acids. The V gene's germline CDR1 is SGHDT and CDR2 YYEEEE. V was cut by 4 bases and J by 0 bases, with 10 bases left in between. In nucleotides, the CDR3 is TGTGCCAGCAGCCCCGGCCGCTTGAACACTGAAGCTTTCTTT. It encodes CASSPGRLNTEAFF. Together with reference TRBV5-6 and TRBJ1-1, the CDR3 gives the full variable domain: DAGVTQSPTHLIKTRGQQVTLRCSPKSGHDTVSWYQQALGQGPQFIFQYYEEEERQRGNFPDRFSGHQFPNYSSELNVNALLLGDSALYLCASSPGRLNTEAFFGQGTRLTVV.

This chain links TRBV7-9 with TRBJ2-3; no clear D. Trimming took off 5 bases at V and 6 bases at J, with 9 bases between the two ends. The length of the CDR3 is 12 residues. CDR1 is SEHNR and CDR2 is FQNEAQ in the germline V gene (reference sequence). CDR3 nucleotide sequence: TGTGCCAGCAGCCGACATGTCGATACGCAGTATTTT. Amino acids: CASSRHVDTQYF.

This clone appeared many times. The chain recombines TRBV4-3 with TRBJ1-2; D perhaps matches TRBD1 (5 bases). CDR1 is LGHNA and CDR2 is YSLEER in the germline V gene. V shed 0 bases and J shed 4 bases, with 12 bases lying between them. The CDR3 covers 15 residues. For the CDR3, the DNA is TGCGCCAGCAGCCAAGATCCCGGCAGGGCCTATGGCTACACCTTC. Its protein is CASSQDPGRAYGYTF.

This clone came up a few times. V usage is TRBV10-3 and J usage is TRBJ2-5; 9 bases line up with TRBD2. J gave up 3 bases and V 2 bases, and 4 bases lay outside the gene matches. Germline V gives CDR1 ENHRY, CDR2 SYGVKD. The CDR3 is made up of 15 amino acids. This chain's CDR3 is CAISEPRLAEETQYF. CDR3 DNA sequence: TGTGCCATCAGTGAGCCCAGACTAGCGGAAGAGACCCAGTACTTC.

The chain carries TRBV12-3 or TRBV12-4 and TRBJ1-2; D unclear. With 0 bases removed from V and 6 bases from J, the gap between germline ends came to 5 bases. The CDR3 has 12 residues. The CDR3 bases are TGTGCCAGCAGTTTAGCGCTAAATGGCTACACCTTC. Its protein is CASSLALNGYTF.

The J gene is TRBJ1-2, the V gene TRBV5-6; D unclear. V was shortened by 0 bases and J by 6 bases, with 12 bases between the two germline ends. Germline assignment: CDR1 SGHDT and CDR2 YYEEEE. The CDR3 is made up of 14 amino acids. The CDR3 DNA is TGTGCCAGCAGCTTGGATTGGGGAATGAATGGCTACACCTTC. Translating gives CASSLDWGMNGYTF. Full variable domain (missing parts from reference TRBV5-6 and TRBJ1-2): DAGVTQSPTHLIKTRGQQVTLRCSPKSGHDTVSWYQQALGQGPQFIFQYYEEEERQRGNFPDRFSGHQFPNYSSELNVNALLLGDSALYLCASSLDWGMNGYTFGSGTRLTVV.

This rearrangement joins TRBV15 to TRBJ2-7, with D perhaps matching TRBD2 (7 bases). The CDR3 consists of 15 residues. V was trimmed by 5 bases and J by 5 bases, leaving 19 bases between them. Germline CDR1 reads LNHNV; CDR2 reads YYDKDF (reference sequence). CDR3 in amino acids: CATSVPRGGSNEQYF. CDR3 nucleotides: TGTGCCACCAGCGTCCCCAGGGGAGGGTCTAACGAGCAGTACTTC.

The sample holds a few counts of this clone. The rearrangement links TRBV5-1 to TRBJ2-7; D unresolved. Germline values: CDR1 SGHRS, CDR2 YFSETQ. V was pared by 3 bases and J by 7 bases, with 8 bases between. The CDR3 has 11 amino acids. The CDR3 spells CASSSSWEQYF. CDR3 nucleotides: TGCGCCAGCAGCTCCTCTTGGGAGCAGTACTTC.

This chain joins TRBV19 and TRBJ2-4; D remains unclear. The germline V gene encodes CDR1 LNHDA and CDR2 SQIVND (reference sequence). The CDR3 has 16 amino acids. V lost 5 bases, J lost 0 bases, and 14 bases lay in between. In DNA form, the CDR3 reads TGTGCCAGTAGTCCAGCTCTACAGTTAGCCAAAAACATTCAGTACTTC. It specifies CASSPALQLAKNIQYF.

This clone was observed a single time. The chain carries TRBV3-1 (or the pseudogene TRBV3-2) and TRBJ2-3; D unclear. V was shortened by 4 bases and J by 4 bases, with 24 bases between the two germline ends. This CDR3 contains 18 residues. CDR1 and CDR2 (germline): LGHDT, YNNKEL (reference sequence). In DNA form, the CDR3 reads TGTGCCAGCAGCCCCCTAACTGGCGGAAACCTCAAAGCAGATACGCAGTATTTT. Its protein product is CASSPLTGGNLKADTQYF.

Concerning this clone itself: Additional DNA sequences in this sample encode the identical CDR3. The V gene is TRBV30, the J gene TRBJ2-5; D unresolved. From germline, CDR1 is GTSNPN and CDR2 SVGIG (reference sequence). Between the trimmed V and J ends, which lost 0 bases and 4 bases, there was a span of 3 bases. The CDR3 is made up of 11 amino acids. CDR3 bases: TGTGCCTGGAGTGTGCGAGAGACCCAGTACTTC. Amino acid sequence: CAWSVRETQYF. The entire variable domain, with the rest obtained from reference TRBV30 and TRBJ2-5, is as follows: SQTIHQWPATLVQPVGSPLSLECTVEGTSNPNLYWYRQAAGRGLQLLFYSVGIGQISSEVPQNLSASRPQDRQFILSSKKLLLSDSGFYLCAWSVRETQYFGPGTRLLVL.

The chain recombines TRBV6-4 with TRBJ2-2; D might be TRBD1 (5 bases). The CDR3 consists of 14 residues. Trimming stripped 4 bases from V and 3 bases from J, with 9 bases between. CDR1 and CDR2 (germline): MRHNA, SNTAGT. Here the CDR3 reads CASSGAGHTGELFF. CDR3 nucleotide sequence: TGTGCCAGCAGTGGGGCAGGGCACACCGGGGAGCTGTTTTTT.

The rearrangement uses TRBV5-1 and TRBJ1-2, with D unresolved. V gave up 5 bases and J gave up 8 bases, with 19 bases separating them. Germline CDR1 SGHRS, CDR2 YFSETQ. The length of the CDR3 is 14 residues. CDR3 DNA sequence: TGCGCCAGCAGTTTAGGCAGCCGTCTCCAGGGCTACACCTTC. Encoded protein: CASSLGSRLQGYTF.

The chain has TRBV19 and TRBJ2-2; TRBD1 aligns across 9 bases. This CDR3 comprises 14 residues. Germline loops: CDR1 LNHDA, CDR2 SQIVND (reference sequence). V shed 7 bases and J 5 bases; nucleotides not matched to a gene: 5. Written as DNA, the CDR3 is TGTGCCAGTATCCGGGGACAGGGAACCGGGGAGCTGTTTTTT. Amino acid sequence: CASIRGQGTGELFF.

The chain joins TRBV7-2 to TRBJ1-1; D is unclear. This CDR3 is 14 amino acids long. V lost 7 bases and J lost 5, with 17 bases in between. Germline V lookup: CDR1 SGHTA, CDR2 FQGNSA. CDR3 sequence: CASTPGFRRTEAFF. The CDR3 region has the DNA TGTGCCAGCACCCCGGGCTTTCGTAGAACTGAAGCTTTCTTT.

The chain couples TRBV4-1 to TRBJ2-7; D not resolved. This CDR3 contains 15 residues. The germline V and J ends were trimmed by 0 bases and 0 bases, with 9 bases remaining between them. The germline V gene encodes CDR1 MGHRA and CDR2 YSYEKL. In nucleotides, the CDR3 is TGCGCCAGCAGCCAAGATGAGGTACTCTCCTACGAGCAGTACTTC. This gives the protein CASSQDEVLSYEQYF.